The 8 T cell receptor beta chains reported below all come from one sample, sequenced in a study of T-cell memory formation after mild COVID-19. TCRdb re-analysed the 5' RACE reads in MiXCR, keeping a single row per CDR3 protein. This table holds 470,000 or so distinct CDR3 sequences, roughly 18% found once. The sequenced material came from PBMCs or a T cell subset sorted from them (not recorded which). The receptors here all came from an adult woman who had mild COVID-19 (a few samples of this study predate the infection). Cell type and time point are not known.

V and J are TRBV20-1 and TRBJ2-1; the D gene is possibly TRBD1 (5 bases). V was trimmed by 6 bases and J by 4 bases, leaving 16 bases between them. Germline CDR1 is DFQATT and CDR2 is SNEGSKA (reference sequence). This CDR3 comprises 14 residues. The CDR3 reads CSAKGNRIYNEQFF. Here the CDR3 DNA reads TGCAGTGCGAAGGGGAACAGGATTTACAATGAGCAGTTCTTC.

The genes are TRBV4-1 and TRBJ1-2; 7 nucleotides line up with TRBD1. V was clipped by 0 bases and J by 14 bases; unmatched bases: 6. CDR1 MGHRA and CDR2 YSYEKL come from the germline V gene. This CDR3 has 12 amino acids. In nucleotides, the CDR3 is TGCGCCAGCAGCCAAGATTCGACAGGGCGAACCTTC. It encodes CASSQDSTGRTF.

The chain couples TRBV7-2 to TRBJ2-2; 10 bases match TRBD2. There are 16 residues in the CDR3. Unmatched junction bases numbered 6, after V lost 5 bases and J lost 3 bases. Germline V CDR1 and CDR2: SGHTA, FQGNSA. CDR3 amino acids: CASSSSGGRHTGELFF. CDR3 coding DNA: TGTGCCAGCAGCAGTAGCGGGGGGCGTCACACCGGGGAGCTGTTTTTT.

The chain uses TRBV11-3 and TRBJ2-2; 12 positions agree with TRBD2. This CDR3 has 13 residues. The J segment lost 15 bases and the V segment lost 3 bases, leaving 5 bases of the junction unmatched. CDR1 and CDR2 from the germline V gene are SGHNT and YENEEA. CDR3 nucleotides: TGTGCCAGCAGCTTCCTAGCGGGAGGGTCGGTGTTTTTT. Protein: CASSFLAGGSVFF. Supplemented by reference TRBV11-3 and TRBJ2-2, the full variable domain reads EAGVVQSPRYKIIEKKQPVAFWCNPISGHNTLYWYLQNLGQGPELLIRYENEEAVDDSQLPKDRFSAERLKGVDSTLKIQPAELGDSAVYLCASSFLAGGSVFFGEGSRLTVL.

This chain links TRBV6-1 with TRBJ1-6, with no clear D. The CDR3 loop spans 15 amino acids. CDR1 is MNHNS, CDR2 SASEGT, per germline. Trimming took 0 bases from V and 9 from J, leaving 12 bases between them. The CDR3 here is CASSEAMGFASPLHF. The CDR3 bases are TGTGCCAGCAGTGAAGCAATGGGGTTTGCTTCACCCCTCCACTTT.

The table lists this clonotype with a few counts. The chain is built from TRBV7-9 and TRBJ2-3; 8 bases fit TRBD2. V gave up 4 bases and J gave up 0 bases; unmatched junction bases: 6. Germline V CDR1 and CDR2: SEHNR, FQNEAQ (reference sequence). The length of the CDR3 is 16 residues. DNA of the CDR3: TGTGCCAGCAGCTCGAAAGCGGGAGCTAGCACAGATACGCAGTATTTT. The encoded protein is CASSSKAGASTDTQYF.

The CDR3 reads CASSLAGTGGTYNEQFF. The CDR3 bases are TGTGCCAGCAGCTTAGCGGGGACAGGGGGCACCTACAATGAGCAGTTCTTC. The chain links TRBV7-9 to TRBJ2-1; 12 positions agree with TRBD1. Germline V gives CDR1 SEHNR, CDR2 FQNEAQ (reference sequence). V shed 0 bases, J shed 2 bases, and the junction held 2 bases outside the gene matches. The CDR3 has 17 amino acids.

This clonotype showed up just a few times. The rearrangement uses TRBV9 and TRBJ1-5; D unresolved. Trimming pared 4 bases from V and 0 bases from J, leaving 8 bases between. Germline V gives CDR1 SGDLS, CDR2 YYNGEE. The CDR3 length is 14 residues. CDR3 DNA sequence: TGTGCCAGCAGCTATTACTATAGCAATCAGCCCCAGCATTTT. As protein: CASSYYYSNQPQHF.